One sample yielded the 20 T cell receptor beta chains listed below, sequenced in a study of response to subunit inactivated influenza vaccine. TCRdb called the RT-PCR reads again in MiXCR, with one record for every CDR3 protein. This table holds more than 550,000 distinct CDR3 sequences, approximately 10% found once. The data were also submitted as part of a second study, on T cells expressing NK-cell markers. That publication notes: 5'RACE template switching with UMIs produced the TCR beta cDNA.

The sample in question was PBMCs from blood, obtained on the day of vaccination. Every receptor here comes from a man aged 50 to 60 who received an inactivated influenza vaccine.

This clonotype appeared many times. This chain links TRBV6-2 or TRBV6-3 with TRBJ2-2; D unclear. CDR1 and CDR2 from the germline V gene are MNHEY and SVGEGT. The V end was cut by 3 bases, the J end by 6 bases, with 23 bases between. The length of the CDR3 is 18 residues. CDR3 protein: CASSYFGAINPLAGELFF. The DNA for the CDR3 is TGTGCCAGCAGTTATTTTGGCGCCATAAATCCCCTCGCCGGGGAGCTGTTTTTT.

Turning to this clonotype: The CDR3 ends on some other residue instead of the conserved phenylalanine or tryptophan, so this is likely a read error. CDR3 region: CASSFRVWGTSTDTQYL. CDR3 sequence (DNA): TGTGCCAGCAGTTTTAGGGTTTGGGGGACAAGCACAGATACGCAGTATTTG. This rearrangement joins TRBV12-3 or TRBV12-4 to TRBJ2-3; D may be TRBD1 (6 bases). The CDR3 is made up of 17 amino acids. V was pared by 3 bases and J by 0 bases, with 16 bases between.

The table lists this clonotype with a few counts. V and J are TRBV2 and TRBJ1-1; D is unresolved. The germline V gene has CDR1 SNHLY and CDR2 FYNNEI. The germline V and J ends were trimmed by 3 bases and 1 base, with 18 bases remaining between them. The CDR3 is 17 amino acids. CDR3 in DNA: TGTGCCAGCAGTGATCCTATTTTGGCAGGTGGGAACACTGAAGCTTTCTTT. Protein product: CASSDPILAGGNTEAFF.

This clonotype has just a few counts. The rearrangement joins TRBV28 to TRBJ2-5; D remains unclear. The CDR3 length is 14 residues. Germline CDR1 and CDR2: MDHEN and SYDVKM. The V and J ends lost 5 bases and 1 base respectively, with 11 bases between them. The CDR3 region is CASSPLGPQETQYF. Written as DNA, the CDR3 is TGTGCCAGCAGTCCCCTTGGCCCCCAAGAGACCCAGTACTTC. The complete variable domain, with remaining parts taken from reference TRBV28 and TRBJ2-5, reads DVKVTQSSRYLVKRTGEKVFLECVQDMDHENMFWYRQDPGLGLRLIYFSYDVKMKEKGDIPEGYSVSREKKERFSLILESASTNQTSMYLCASSPLGPQETQYFGPGTRLLVL.

The chain recombines TRBV24-1 with TRBJ2-7, with D unresolved. Germline CDR1 KGHDR, CDR2 SFDVKD. V was cut by 2 bases and J by 7 bases, with 11 bases left in between. The CDR3 loop spans 13 amino acids. The CDR3: CATSDSADGEQYF. CDR3 bases: TGTGCCACCAGTGATTCTGCGGACGGGGAGCAGTACTTC.

V and J are TRBV24-1 and TRBJ2-3, with D perhaps TRBD2 (5 bases). The V and J ends lost 0 bases and 3 bases respectively, with 6 bases between them. The germline V gene encodes CDR1 KGHDR and CDR2 SFDVKD. There are 14 residues in the CDR3. CDR3 amino acids: CATSDLPGTDTQYF. In nucleotides, the CDR3 is TGTGCCACCAGTGATTTGCCGGGAACAGATACGCAGTATTTT.

The chain recombines TRBV20-1 with TRBJ2-1; 7 bases map to TRBD2. Germline-derived CDR1 and CDR2 are DFQATT and SNEGSKA (reference sequence). The CDR3 totals 13 residues. CDR3 nucleotide sequence: TGCAGCCCGCGGCGGGGGAGTTACAATGAGCAGTTCTTC. This gives the protein CSPRRGSYNEQFF.

The CDR3 loop is CSARPMQGTGELFF. For the CDR3, the DNA is TGCAGTGCTAGACCGATGCAGGGGACCGGGGAGCTGTTTTTT. The gene calls are TRBV20-1 and TRBJ2-2, with D possibly matching TRBD1 (6 bases). Looked up from germline, CDR1 is DFQATT and CDR2 is SNEGSKA (reference sequence). V lost 2 bases and J 5 bases, leaving 12 bases between the germline ends. The CDR3 loop spans 14 amino acids.

This clonotype was observed at least ten times. CDR3 coding DNA: TGTGCCAGCAGCCAAGCACAGGGGATGGTGGAGACCCAGTACTTC. This codes for CASSQAQGMVETQYF. The rearrangement uses TRBV14 and TRBJ2-5; 7 nucleotides line up with TRBD1. The CDR3 totals 15 residues. J gave up 5 bases and V 1 base, and 7 bases lay outside the gene matches. The V gene's germline CDR1 is SGHDN and CDR2 FVKESK.

In this sample, this clonotype turned up many times. The J gene is TRBJ2-7, the V gene TRBV29-1; D tentatively fits TRBD1 or TRBD2 (5 bases each). There are 14 residues in the CDR3. V lost 7 bases and J 2 bases, leaving 18 bases between the germline ends. In germline, CDR1 is SQVTM, CDR2 ANQGSEA. CDR3 residues: CSATPLGRTYEQYF. DNA for the CDR3: TGCAGCGCCACGCCCCTGGGACGGACCTACGAGCAGTACTTC.

As DNA, the CDR3 is TGTGCCAGCAGTTACTCCCCCCGGCAGGCTGGATATGGCTACACCTTC. It translates to CASSYSPRQAGYGYTF. V usage is TRBV6-2 or TRBV6-3 and J usage is TRBJ1-2; D gene uncertain. Germline V gene lookup returns CDR1 MNHEY and CDR2 SVGEGT. V lost 0 bases to trimming and J lost 5 bases, with 16 bases between them. This CDR3 contains 16 residues.

This clonotype was counted a few times. V is TRBV28 and J is TRBJ1-2; weak D call: TRBD1 (5 bases). This CDR3 is built from 15 residues. Germline loops: CDR1 MDHEN, CDR2 SYDVKM. Trimming removed 6 bases from V and 0 bases from J, with 14 bases in between. This CDR3 reads CASSRGRVTNYGYTF. For the CDR3, the DNA is TGTGCCAGCAGCCGGGGCAGGGTTACTAACTATGGCTACACCTTC.

This chain links TRBV4-1 with TRBJ1-1; no firm D call. Trimming pared 2 bases from V and 2 bases from J, leaving 9 bases between. This CDR3 spans 14 amino acids. Germline CDR1 reads MGHRA; CDR2 reads YSYEKL. CDR3 nucleotide sequence: TGCGCCAGCAGCCAATTATCTTCCAACACTGAAGCTTTCTTT. Translation: CASSQLSSNTEAFF.

V gene TRBV2 combines with J gene TRBJ2-7; TRBD1 is a possible D gene (6 bases). CDR1 is SNHLY, CDR2 FYNNEI, per germline. The CDR3 sequence is 16 residues long. The V gene lost 1 base and the J gene lost 0 bases, with 13 bases spanning the gap. The CDR3 DNA reads as TGTGCCAGCAGTGAAGACGGGACACATCGCTCCTACGAGCAGTACTTC. It encodes CASSEDGTHRSYEQYF. Full variable domain (rest looked up from reference TRBV2 and TRBJ2-7): EPEVTQTPSHQVTQMGQEVILRCVPISNHLYFYWYRQILGQKVEFLVSFYNNEISEKSEIFDDQFSVERPDGSNFTLKIRSTKLEDSAMYFCASSEDGTHRSYEQYFGPGTRLTVT.

V gene TRBV6-1 combines with J gene TRBJ2-3; 9 bases fit TRBD2. Germline lookup yields CDR1 MNHNS and CDR2 SASEGT. The CDR3 is 14 amino acids. V gave up 5 bases and J gave up 6 bases; unmatched junction bases: 6. Here the CDR3 reads CASSLAGSRDTQYF. CDR3 DNA sequence: TGTGCCAGCAGTCTAGCGGGGTCCCGGGATACGCAGTATTTT.

Comment on this clonotype: One end of the junction is discordant with germline, which a read error may explain. The CDR3 sequence: CACSQEKGQLLGNEQFF. CDR3 nucleotide sequence: TGCGCCTGCAGCCAAGAAAAGGGACAACTTCTTGGCAATGAGCAGTTCTTC. This chain connects TRBV4-3 to TRBJ2-1; D might be TRBD1 (6 bases). The CDR3 is 17 residues long. Per the germline V gene, CDR1 is LGHNA and CDR2 is YSLEER.

The CDR3 here is CASSYSKGLEQYF. The CDR3 DNA is TGTGCCAGCAGTTACTCAAAGGGACTCGAGCAGTACTTC. The chain combines TRBV6-5 with TRBJ2-7; TRBD2 is a possible D gene (6 bases). The CDR3 is made up of 13 amino acids. Germline CDR1 reads MNHEY; CDR2 reads SVGAGI. V dropped 0 bases and J dropped 6 bases, with 9 bases sitting between them.

This clonotype showed up many times. The chain links TRBV25-1 to TRBJ2-1; D is unresolved. The CDR3 is 11 residues long. Germline V gene lookup returns CDR1 MGHDK and CDR2 SYGVNS. Trimming left V 0 bases short and J 7 bases short, with 1 base between. The CDR3 reads CASSEYNEQFF. DNA for the CDR3: TGTGCCAGCAGTGAATATAATGAGCAGTTCTTC.

The chain employs TRBV11-2 and TRBJ2-5, with a weak D call TRBD2 (7 bases). The CDR3 has 14 residues. In germline, CDR1 is SGHAT, CDR2 FQNNGV. The V gene lost 2 bases and the J gene lost 4 bases, with 11 bases spanning the gap. DNA of the CDR3: TGTGCCAGCAGCTTACGGGGGGCAGGAGAGACCCAGTACTTC. As protein: CASSLRGAGETQYF.

This clonotype was counted at least ten times. The chain employs TRBV28 and TRBJ1-3, with 7 bases matching TRBD1. This CDR3 is 15 amino acids long. The V gene end was trimmed by 3 bases and the J gene end by 3 bases; junction bases not matched to a gene: 5. Germline V gene data show CDR1 as MDHEN and CDR2 as SYDVKM. CDR3 residues: CASSLGQIFGNTIYF. The CDR3 DNA follows: TGTGCCAGCAGTTTGGGACAGATATTTGGAAACACCATATATTTT.